The 20 T cell receptor beta chains below come from one sample, sequenced in a study of cytomegalovirus exposure and HLA in healthy donors. PCR was performed using 60 Vbeta and 13 Jbeta primers. Profiled with immunoSEQ multiplex PCR; TCRdb holds only in-frame clones, not every one. The profile covers some 120,000 clones, with 60% to 85% appearing a single time and less than 3.5% taken by the ten largest. The sequencing sample was made of PBMCs. The receptors originated from a female donor in good health and CMV-seronegative.

The chain couples TRBV6-5 to TRBJ1-1; TRBD1 aligns across 7 bases. CDR1 and CDR2 (germline): MNHEY, SVGAGI. Trimming cost V 6 bases and J 10 bases; bases outside gene matches: 14. This CDR3 is 14 amino acids long. In nucleotides, the CDR3 is TGTGCCAGCAGCCTAGGACAGGTTACCTTTCGAGCTTTCTTT. Protein: CASSLGQVTFRAFF.

This rearrangement joins TRBV10-2 to TRBJ1-5; no reliable D call. The germline V gene has CDR1 WSHSY and CDR2 SAAADI. The CDR3 loop spans 14 amino acids. With 7 bases removed from V and 2 bases from J, the gap between germline ends came to 12 bases. The CDR3 sequence: CASNDGRGNQPQHF. The CDR3 DNA follows: TGCGCCAGCAACGACGGGAGGGGCAATCAGCCCCAGCATTTT.

The rearrangement uses TRBV10-2 and TRBJ2-5, with 10 bases aligning to TRBD2. Per the germline V gene, CDR1 is WSHSY and CDR2 is SAAADI. The CDR3 consists of 15 residues. Unmatched junction bases numbered 3, after V lost 1 base and J lost 4 bases. CDR3 region: CASSELAGGRETQYF. The CDR3 DNA is TGCGCCAGCAGTGAGTTAGCGGGGGGCAGAGAGACCCAGTACTTC.

The genes are TRBV7-9 and TRBJ2-1, with D tentatively TRBD2 (5 bases). The CDR3 runs 11 residues. In germline, CDR1 is SEHNR, CDR2 FQNEAQ (reference sequence). V lost 3 bases and J lost 9, with 6 bases in between. CDR3 DNA sequence: TGTGCCAGCAGCTTTCGGGGTGAGCAGTTCTTC. Encoded protein: CASSFRGEQFF.

The chain couples TRBV6-5 to TRBJ1-3, with 8 bases identical to TRBD1. This CDR3 has 13 residues. Germline lookup yields CDR1 MNHEY and CDR2 SVGAGI. V was clipped by 7 bases and J by 6 bases; unmatched bases: 5. The CDR3 is CASKGQGENTIYF. CDR3 coding DNA: TGTGCCAGCAAAGGACAGGGAGAAAACACCATATATTTT.

V usage is TRBV6-5 and J usage is TRBJ1-2; the D gene is possibly TRBD1 (5 bases). Germline V gives CDR1 MNHEY, CDR2 SVGAGI. The V end lost 2 bases, the J end lost 5 bases, and 9 bases lay between the germline ends. CDR3 size: 13 residues. DNA of the CDR3: TGTGCCAGCAGTTACGTTGGGGGGTATGGCTACACCTTC. Its translation is CASSYVGGYGYTF.

This clone was counted between two and nine times. The V gene is TRBV4-3, the J gene TRBJ1-1, with D maybe TRBD1 (5 bases). V shed 2 bases and J shed 5 bases, with 9 bases lying between them. The V gene's germline CDR1 is LGHNA and CDR2 YSLEER. The CDR3 runs to 13 residues. The CDR3 sequence: CASSQIQGTEAFF. The CDR3 DNA reads TGCGCCAGCAGCCAAATCCAGGGAACTGAAGCTTTCTTT.

The rearrangement joins TRBV4-2 to TRBJ1-6; D is undetermined. The CDR3 has 13 residues. Germline values: CDR1 LGHNA, CDR2 YNFKEQ. The V and J ends lost 5 bases and 9 bases respectively, with 11 bases between them. The CDR3 region is CASSSSRSSPLHF. The CDR3 DNA sequence: TGTGCCAGCAGCTCCTCCCGTAGTTCACCCCTCCACTTT.

The genes are TRBV28 and TRBJ2-7, with 11 bases that match TRBD1. Germline CDR1 is MDHEN and CDR2 is SYDVKM. The CDR3 is 15 residues long. Trimming took 4 bases from V and 2 from J; bases not matched to a gene: 4. The CDR3 nucleotides are TGTGCCAGCAGTTCTCCGGGACAGGGGGCCTACGAGCAGTACTTC. This sequence encodes CASSSPGQGAYEQYF.

The V call is TRBV2, the J call TRBJ2-6, with 8 bases identical to TRBD2. V lost 6 bases and J lost 0; bases outside the gene matches: 1. The CDR3 consists of 15 residues. Germline V gene data show CDR1 as SNHLY and CDR2 as FYNNEI. The CDR3, as DNA: TGTGCCAGCAGCGGGAGGGTCTCTGGGGCCAACGTCCTGACTTTC. Translated: CASSGRVSGANVLTF. Complete variable domain (other parts from reference TRBV2 and TRBJ2-6): EPEVTQTPSHQVTQMGQEVILRCVPISNHLYFYWYRQILGQKVEFLVSFYNNEISEKSEIFDDQFSVERPDGSNFTLKIRSTKLEDSAMYFCASSGRVSGANVLTFGAGSRLTVL.

The chain recombines TRBV2 with TRBJ2-2; the D gene is possibly TRBD2 (6 bases). Per germline, CDR1 SNHLY and CDR2 FYNNEI. The V end was cut by 11 bases, the J end by 6 bases, with 22 bases between. This CDR3 is 15 amino acids long. DNA for the CDR3: TGTGCCTCCCTAGGTCCCCCGGGGGTGGCCGGGGAGCTGTTTTTT. Encoded protein: CASLGPPGVAGELFF.

The CDR3 DNA reads TGCGCCAGCAGCCCACAGGGAATCTACGAGCAGTACTTC. This translates into CASSPQGIYEQYF. The J gene is TRBJ2-7, the V gene TRBV5-1, with D possibly being TRBD1 (6 bases). V was cut by 4 bases and J by 3 bases, with 11 bases left in between. This CDR3 has 13 amino acids. Germline V lookup: CDR1 SGHRS, CDR2 YFSETQ.

This clone was detected only once. The gene calls are TRBV5-1 and TRBJ1-5; D not resolved. The CDR3 has 15 residues. The germline CDR1 and CDR2 sequences are SGHRS and YFSETQ. Trimming took 0 bases from V and 4 from J, leaving 11 bases between them. CDR3: CASSLGQSPNQPQHF. CDR3 sequence (DNA): TGCGCCAGCAGCTTGGGGCAGTCGCCTAATCAGCCCCAGCATTTT.

The chain is built from TRBV2 and TRBJ2-3, with D tentatively TRBD1 (5 bases). Trimming removed 9 bases from V and 2 bases from J, with 12 bases in between. The germline V gene has CDR1 SNHLY and CDR2 FYNNEI. The CDR3 consists of 13 residues. The CDR3, as DNA: TGTGCCAGTGCCGGCAGGGTCACAGATACGCAGTATTTT. Translated, it gives CASAGRVTDTQYF.

The chain joins TRBV5-1 to TRBJ2-5; TRBD2 agrees at 7 bases. There are 16 residues in the CDR3. The V gene's germline CDR1 is SGHRS and CDR2 YFSETQ. V gave up 3 bases and J gave up 2 bases; unmatched junction bases: 10. Written as DNA, the CDR3 is TGCGCCAGCAGCTACGAGCGGGGAGGAGTACAAGAGACCCAGTACTTC. It yields the protein CASSYERGGVQETQYF.

This chain uses TRBV7-8 with TRBJ1-3; 7 positions match TRBD1. V was clipped by 4 bases and J by 0 bases; unmatched bases: 15. This CDR3 is built from 19 residues. In germline, CDR1 is SGHVS, CDR2 FQNEAQ. The CDR3 DNA follows: TGTGCCAGCAGCTCCTCTCCTGCCCGGGACAGCTACTCTGGAAACACCATATATTTT. Protein product: CASSSSPARDSYSGNTIYF.

The chain uses TRBV7-9 and TRBJ2-5; 7 bases match TRBD1. With V trimmed by 3 bases and J by 5 bases, 6 bases remained unmatched. Looked up from germline, CDR1 is SEHNR and CDR2 is FQNEAQ (reference sequence). This CDR3 has 14 residues. CDR3 nucleotides: TGTGCCAGCAGCTTCCGGGACAGCTGGGAGACCCAGTACTTC. Encoded protein: CASSFRDSWETQYF.

The gene calls are TRBV5-1 and TRBJ2-4; D might be TRBD1 (6 bases). V was trimmed by 6 bases and J by 0 bases, leaving 13 bases between them. Germline CDR1 and CDR2: SGHRS and YFSETQ. The CDR3 covers 15 residues. CDR3 bases: TGCGCCAGCAAGGGGGTGGTGGGAGCCAAAAACATTCAGTACTTC. The encoded protein is CASKGVVGAKNIQYF.

This clone has a handful of counts. This sequence joins TRBV29-1 and TRBJ1-1; maybe TRBD1 (5 bases). Germline assignment: CDR1 SQVTM and CDR2 ANQGSEA. Trimming took off 3 bases at V and 0 bases at J, with 11 bases between the two ends. The CDR3 consists of 14 residues. The CDR3: CSVEVKGMNTEAFF. The CDR3 nucleotides are TGCAGCGTTGAGGTGAAGGGGATGAACACTGAAGCTTTCTTT. Looking up the rest from reference TRBV29-1 and TRBJ1-1 gives the full variable domain: SAVISQKPSRDICQRGTSLTIQCQVDSQVTMMFWYRQQPGQSLTLIATANQGSEATYESGFVIDKFPISRPNLTFSTLTVSNMSPEDSSIYLCSVEVKGMNTEAFFGQGTRLTVV.

This clone appeared once. The chain combines TRBV29-1 with TRBJ1-1; the match to TRBD1 covers 9 bases. From germline, CDR1 is SQVTM and CDR2 ANQGSEA. The CDR3 length is 14 residues. The junction had 6 bases not matched to a gene; V was cut back by 6 bases and J by 1 base. The CDR3 coding sequence is TGCAGCGTAGGACAGGGGCTAACGAACACTGAAGCTTTCTTT. This encodes CSVGQGLTNTEAFF.